Each of the 5 T cell receptor beta chains below was sequenced from the same sample in a study of Graves' ophthalmopathy and Graves' hyperthyroidism. For repertoire sequencing, the TCR beta CDR3 regions were amplified from RNA transcripts. HTBI primers were used in a first-round RT-PCR, which preceded a second-round multiplex PCR. TCRdb ran MiXCR on the multiplex PCR reads and lists one entry per CDR3 protein. Of under 800,000 distinct CDR3 sequences in the sample, 22% are singletons; the top ten hold roughly 7.4%. The sequenced sample was peripheral blood. The receptors were sampled from a woman under 30 with stable Graves' hyperthyroidism. Some clones in this sample may be carry-over from other donors' samples.

This clonotype was counted ten times or more. The CDR3 region is CASSQLYLRAKYEQYF. The CDR3 region has the DNA TGCGCCAGCAGCCAGTTGTACCTTCGGGCGAAGTACGAGCAGTACTTC. This rearrangement joins TRBV4-1 to TRBJ2-7; D unresolved. The CDR3 extends over 16 amino acids. Trimming took off 3 bases at V and 4 bases at J, with 19 bases between the two ends. Per the germline V gene, CDR1 is MGHRA and CDR2 is YSYEKL.

This clonotype has more than one count but fewer than ten. The genes are TRBV20-1 and TRBJ1-1, with D perhaps matching TRBD1 (5 bases). The ends were cut back, 0 bases at V and 1 base at J, with 9 bases in the middle. Germline V gene data show CDR1 as DFQATT and CDR2 as SNEGSKA (reference sequence). The CDR3 contains 14 residues. CDR3: CSAREGPGNTEAFF. CDR3 DNA sequence: TGCAGTGCTAGAGAGGGACCCGGGAACACTGAAGCTTTCTTT.

In its sample, this clonotype was seen once. This may arise from a read error, as a much more abundant clone is one base away. This is likely a read error, given that the CDR3 carries no conserved phenylalanine or tryptophan at its end. This sequence joins TRBV27 and TRBJ2-7, with TRBD2 matching 9 bases. Germline CDR1 MNHEY, CDR2 SMNVEV (reference sequence). J gave up 4 bases and V 6 bases, and 7 bases lay outside the gene matches. The CDR3 runs to 14 residues. The CDR3 region is CASRVNSGRYEQYL. CDR3 DNA: TGTGCCAGCAGAGTTAACAGCGGGAGGTACGAGCAGTACTTG.

This clonotype was detected ten times or more. The gene calls are TRBV20-1 and TRBJ2-5; 13 positions match TRBD2. The germline V gene encodes CDR1 DFQATT and CDR2 SNEGSKA (reference sequence). The CDR3 loop spans 16 amino acids. CDR3 sequence (DNA): TGCATCCCGGGACTAGCGGGAATAGAAATACAAGAGACCCAGTACTTC. Its translation: CIPGLAGIEIQETQYF.

In this sample, this clonotype turned up many times. The V and J genes are TRBV20-1 and TRBJ1-5; no definite D call. Trimming pared 4 bases from V and 3 bases from J, leaving 7 bases between. The CDR3 sequence is 12 residues long. Germline V gene data show CDR1 as DFQATT and CDR2 as SNEGSKA (reference sequence). The CDR3 sequence: CSATRPNQPQHF. The CDR3 DNA reads as TGCAGTGCTACCAGGCCCAATCAGCCCCAGCATTTT.